This TCR beta chain was identified during a study of T cells expressing NK-cell markers. Whole-study findings and limits: In several donors, dominant CD3+CD56+NKG2C+ clonotypes ranked among the top 10 CD8+ clonotypes.

To note about this clonotype: The target antigen is unknown.

The germline gives CDR1 SGHRS, CDR2 YFSETQ. The CDR3 is made up of 15 amino acids. UMIs were included in TCR beta cDNA generated by 5'RACE template switching. TCRdb re-called the 5' RACE reads and catalogs CDR3 proteins one per entry, DNA excluded. The sample includes roughly 430,000 distinct CDR3 sequences. Sequences were obtained from blood T cells: a sorted CD56 or NKG2C T cell subset, CD4+ or CD8+ T cells, or bulk PBMC T cells (not recorded which). The chain carries TRBV5-1 and TRBJ1-4. This receptor was identified in a woman between 18 and 70 years old in good health. This chain's CDR3 is CASSFRQGGNEKLFF. The variable domain in full, with the rest retrieved from reference TRBV5-1 and TRBJ1-4, is KAGVTQTPRYLIKTRGQQVTLSCSPISGHRSVSWYQQTPGQGLQFLFEYFSETQRNKGNFPGRFSGRQFSNSRSEMNVSTLELGDSALYLCASSFRQGGNEKLFFGSGTQLSVL.